A single sample is the source of the 15 T cell receptor beta chains below, sequenced in a study of long-term antiretroviral therapy in people with HIV. The libraries were made with immunoSEQ v3.0 at survey level. Assay: immunoSEQ multiplex PCR; the TCRdb copy retains only in-frame clones and omits some. Of tens of thousands of clones in the sample, 80% were seen once. The sequenced sample was unsorted PBMCs, obtained 0.3 years after starting antiretroviral therapy. These receptors all stem from a man in his forties with HIV.

The rearrangement uses TRBV15 and TRBJ2-7; D is ambiguous. Trimming left V 1 base short and J 5 bases short, with 9 bases between. Germline V gene sequence: CDR1 LNHNV, CDR2 YYDKDF (reference sequence). The CDR3 contains 13 residues. Here the CDR3 reads CATSRGAFNEQYF. CDR3 in DNA: TGTGCCACCAGCAGAGGGGCCTTTAACGAGCAGTACTTC.

This clone is a singleton in its sample. The V call is TRBV7-9, the J call TRBJ2-7; weak D call: TRBD1 (7 bases). The V end was cut by 6 bases, the J end by 6 bases, with 21 bases between. Germline lookup yields CDR1 SEHNR and CDR2 FQNEAQ (reference sequence). The CDR3 contains 15 residues. The CDR3 nucleotides read TGTGCCAGCAGAACGAGCCGGGGGCAGGGGGGCGAGCAGTACTTC. Protein sequence: CASRTSRGQGGEQYF.

This chain joins TRBV4-3 and TRBJ2-7, with 7 nucleotides matching TRBD1. Trimming took 1 base from V and 5 from J; bases not matched to a gene: 8. The V gene's germline CDR1 is LGHNA and CDR2 YSLEER. The CDR3 contains 15 residues. The CDR3 DNA reads TGCGCCAGCAGCCAAGTCAGGACAGGTGTAAACGAGCAGTACTTC. This translates into CASSQVRTGVNEQYF.

This clone was counted only a few times. The chain is built from TRBV5-4 and TRBJ1-2; TRBD1 matches at 7 bases. After removal of 0 bases from V and 2 bases from J, the junction contained 4 bases not matched to a gene. This CDR3 spans 15 amino acids. The germline gives CDR1 SGHNT, CDR2 YYREEE (reference sequence). Written as DNA, the CDR3 is TGTGCCAGCAGCTTGGGACCGGGACAGAACTATGGCTACACCTTC. It encodes CASSLGPGQNYGYTF.

This rearrangement joins TRBV19 to TRBJ1-6; 7 bases map to TRBD1. This CDR3 spans 15 amino acids. V lost 7 bases and J lost 0; bases outside the gene matches: 3. CDR1 LNHDA and CDR2 SQIVND come from the germline V gene (reference sequence). The CDR3 DNA reads TGTGCCAGTAAGTGGGACAGCTCCTATAATTCACCCCTCCACTTT. The encoded protein is CASKWDSSYNSPLHF.

The chain employs TRBV10-3 and TRBJ2-2, with D perhaps matching TRBD2 (5 bases). Germline CDR1 and CDR2: ENHRY and SYGVKD. Trimming shortened V by 0 bases and J by 3 bases, and 11 bases separated the two germline ends. The CDR3 is made up of 16 amino acids. The CDR3 nucleotides read TGTGCCATCAGTGAGTCCGGCGACTACGACACCGGGGAGCTGTTTTTT. This codes for CAISESGDYDTGELFF.

The chain couples TRBV5-6 to TRBJ2-5; possibly TRBD1 for D (5 bases). The CDR3 loop spans 14 amino acids. Deletions cut 3 bases from V and 5 bases from J, with 14 bases between. CDR1 SGHDT and CDR2 YYEEEE come from the germline V gene. CDR3 loop: CASSSPRAGETQYF. CDR3 coding DNA: TGTGCCAGCAGCTCCCCCCGGGCAGGGGAGACCCAGTACTTC.

This clone was counted a few times. The V call is TRBV4-3, the J call TRBJ1-4; D might be TRBD1 (5 bases). CDR3 length equals 16 residues. Trimming took off 4 bases at V and 5 bases at J, with 17 bases between the two ends. Germline CDR1 reads LGHNA; CDR2 reads YSLEER. CDR3: CASSPVGRGRNEKLFF. In nucleotides, the CDR3 is TGCGCCAGCAGCCCCGTCGGGAGGGGCCGGAATGAAAAACTGTTTTTT.

There are a few counts of this clone. The chain recombines TRBV28 with TRBJ2-7, with TRBD1 matching over 7 bases. The CDR3 contains 14 residues. Germline V gene lookup returns CDR1 MDHEN and CDR2 SYDVKM. J was trimmed by 0 bases and V by 6 bases; bases with no gene match: 5. The chain's CDR3 is CASSGTVPSYEQYF. CDR3 nucleotide sequence: TGTGCCAGCAGCGGGACAGTTCCCTCCTACGAGCAGTACTTC. The whole variable domain, remainder taken from reference TRBV28 and TRBJ2-7, is DVKVTQSSRYLVKRTGEKVFLECVQDMDHENMFWYRQDPGLGLRLIYFSYDVKMKEKGDIPEGYSVSREKKERFSLILESASTNQTSMYLCASSGTVPSYEQYFGPGTRLTVT.

The gene calls are TRBV7-2 and TRBJ1-2; 7 bases agree with TRBD1. Germline-derived CDR1 and CDR2 are SGHTA and FQGNSA. The CDR3 is 15 amino acids. V lost 4 bases to trimming and J lost 1 base; unmatched junction nucleotides: 6. CDR3 region: CASSSLGQSNYGYTF. Written as DNA, the CDR3 is TGTGCCAGCAGCTCCCTGGGACAGAGTAACTATGGCTACACCTTC.

V gene TRBV6-1 combines with J gene TRBJ2-7, with D unresolved. Between the trimmed V and J ends, which lost 6 bases and 4 bases, there was a span of 4 bases. Germline-derived CDR1 and CDR2 are MNHNS and SASEGT. This CDR3 contains 10 residues. CDR3 sequence: CASRSYEQYF. The CDR3 DNA reads TGTGCCAGCAGGAGTTACGAGCAGTACTTC.

The chain joins TRBV5-4 to TRBJ2-1, with TRBD2 matching over 10 bases. The CDR3 runs 14 residues. Germline assignment: CDR1 SGHNT and CDR2 YYREEE (reference sequence). With 9 bases clipped from V and 6 bases from J, the junction kept 9 bases outside the gene matches. For the CDR3, the DNA is TGTGCCACCGAGTCCAGCGGGGGGGCCAATGAGCAGTTCTTC. It specifies CATESSGGANEQFF.

The genes are TRBV9 and TRBJ2-5; D gene uncertain. Germline CDR1 reads SGDLS; CDR2 reads YYNGEE. The length of the CDR3 is 13 residues. Trimming removed 2 bases at V and 4 bases at J, with 9 bases between. CDR3 loop: CASSVSLGETQYF. The CDR3, as DNA: TGTGCCAGCAGCGTGAGTTTGGGAGAGACCCAGTACTTC.

The chain recombines TRBV9 with TRBJ2-7; TRBD1 agrees at 10 bases. V dropped 7 bases and J dropped 2; count of bases not matched to a gene: 3. CDR1 and CDR2 (germline): SGDLS, YYNGEE. This CDR3 is 13 amino acids long. DNA of the CDR3: TGTGCCAGCTCAGGACAGGGGGCCTACGAGCAGTACTTC. As protein: CASSGQGAYEQYF. Full variable domain (outside the CDR3, taken from reference TRBV9 and TRBJ2-7): DSGVTQTPKHLITATGQRVTLRCSPRSGDLSVYWYQQSLDQGLQFLIQYYNGEERAKGNILERFSAQQFPDLHSELNLSSLELGDSALYFCASSGQGAYEQYFGPGTRLTVT.

The CDR3 DNA follows: TGTGCCAGTAGCGGACCGGGACAGGGTTTCTACGAGCAGTACTTC. It encodes CASSGPGQGFYEQYF. The chain links TRBV19 to TRBJ2-7; the match to TRBD1 covers 9 bases. This CDR3 region has 15 residues. In germline, CDR1 is LNHDA, CDR2 SQIVND (reference sequence). Germline trimming cut 6 bases from V and 3 bases from J; bases unmatched to any gene: 9.